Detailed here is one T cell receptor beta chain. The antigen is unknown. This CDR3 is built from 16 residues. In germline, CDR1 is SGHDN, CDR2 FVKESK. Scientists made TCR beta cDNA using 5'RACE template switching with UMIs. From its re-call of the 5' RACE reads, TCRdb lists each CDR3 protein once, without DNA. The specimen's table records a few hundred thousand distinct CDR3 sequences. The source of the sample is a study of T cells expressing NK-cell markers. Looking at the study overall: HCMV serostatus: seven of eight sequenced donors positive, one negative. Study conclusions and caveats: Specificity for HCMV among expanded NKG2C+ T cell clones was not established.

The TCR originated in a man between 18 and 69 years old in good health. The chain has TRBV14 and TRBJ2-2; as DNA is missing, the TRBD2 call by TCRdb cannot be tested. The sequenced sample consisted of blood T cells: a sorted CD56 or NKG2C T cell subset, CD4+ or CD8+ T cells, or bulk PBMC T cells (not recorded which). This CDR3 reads CASSQVAGQNTGELFF.